These 17 T cell receptor beta chains were all obtained from the same sample, sequenced in a study of cytomegalovirus exposure and HLA in healthy donors. Produced via immunoSEQ multiplex PCR; TCRdb's table is partial and in-frame only. The sample holds under 75,000 clones, approximately 86% seen once. The sequencing sample was made of PBMCs. The receptors here all came from a man aged 25-45 years in good health and CMV-seronegative.

The chain couples TRBV29-1 to TRBJ2-6, with D unresolved. V shed 7 bases and J shed 0 bases, with 19 bases lying between them. Germline V gives CDR1 SQVTM, CDR2 ANQGSEA. The CDR3 consists of 17 residues. Here the CDR3 DNA reads TGCAGCGCCCTACTAAGACGGAGTAACTCTGGGGCCAACGTCCTGACTTTC. Translating gives CSALLRRSNSGANVLTF.

The rearrangement links TRBV4-3 to TRBJ2-5, with TRBD1 as a possible D gene (5 bases). Between the trimmed V and J ends, which lost 2 bases and 2 bases, there was a span of 12 bases. In germline, CDR1 is LGHNA, CDR2 YSLEER. The CDR3 extends over 15 amino acids. For the CDR3, the DNA is TGCGCCAGCAGCCAATGGGCAGGGCGTCAAGAGACCCAGTACTTC. Its protein product is CASSQWAGRQETQYF.

This chain links TRBV19 with TRBJ2-5; D is unresolved. This CDR3 spans 13 amino acids. The V end was cut by 3 bases, the J end by 5 bases, with 10 bases between. CDR1 and CDR2 (germline): LNHDA, SQIVND (reference sequence). The CDR3, as DNA: TGTGCCAGTAGTATCCCGTTCCGGGAGACCCAGTACTTC. Translation gives CASSIPFRETQYF.

CDR3 amino acids: CASSLARGKNKNIQYF. The CDR3 DNA reads as TGCGCCAGCAGCTTGGCCCGGGGGAAAAATAAAAACATTCAGTACTTC. V is TRBV5-1 and J is TRBJ2-4; D is perhaps TRBD2 (6 bases). V lost 0 bases to trimming and J lost 4 bases, with 14 bases between them. Germline V gene data show CDR1 as SGHRS and CDR2 as YFSETQ. The CDR3 sequence is 16 residues long. Full variable domain (missing parts from reference TRBV5-1 and TRBJ2-4): KAGVTQTPRYLIKTRGQQVTLSCSPISGHRSVSWYQQTPGQGLQFLFEYFSETQRNKGNFPGRFSGRQFSNSRSEMNVSTLELGDSALYLCASSLARGKNKNIQYFGAGTRLSVL.

This clone was seen a handful of times. This chain uses TRBV2 with TRBJ2-1; 7 nucleotides match TRBD1. CDR1 SNHLY and CDR2 FYNNEI come from the germline V gene. This CDR3 contains 14 residues. V lost 4 bases and J lost 0; bases outside the gene matches: 0. The DNA for the CDR3 is TGTGCCAGCAGTGGGGACAGCTCCTACAATGAGCAGTTCTTC. It specifies CASSGDSSYNEQFF.

V is TRBV5-1 and J is TRBJ2-2, with 9 bases lining up with TRBD2. CDR3 length: 15 residues. Germline loops: CDR1 SGHRS, CDR2 YFSETQ. V was pared by 3 bases and J by 6 bases, with 6 bases of the junction left unmatched. The CDR3 loop reads CASSSPGLASGELFF. In nucleotides, the CDR3 is TGCGCCAGCAGCTCCCCGGGACTAGCTTCCGGGGAGCTGTTTTTT. The full variable domain, in which reference TRBV5-1 and TRBJ2-2 provide the parts outside the CDR3, is KAGVTQTPRYLIKTRGQQVTLSCSPISGHRSVSWYQQTPGQGLQFLFEYFSETQRNKGNFPGRFSGRQFSNSRSEMNVSTLELGDSALYLCASSSPGLASGELFFGEGSRLTVL.

This clone was detected a few times. This sample also contains other DNA sequences that code for the same CDR3. The chain couples TRBV29-1 to TRBJ2-5, with D tentatively TRBD1 (6 bases). Germline CDR1 reads SQVTM; CDR2 reads ANQGSEA. V lost 5 bases and J lost 4, with 11 bases in between. CDR3 size: 12 residues. CDR3: CSVPQGGETQYF. The CDR3 DNA reads as TGCAGCGTTCCACAGGGCGGAGAGACCCAGTACTTC.

The rearrangement joins TRBV2 to TRBJ1-1; no clear D. Trimming removed 7 bases at V and 5 bases at J, with 14 bases between. The germline gives CDR1 SNHLY, CDR2 FYNNEI. The CDR3 has 13 residues. CDR3 sequence reads: CASMFGRRTEAFF. CDR3 bases: TGTGCCAGCATGTTCGGGAGAAGAACTGAAGCTTTCTTT.

V and J are TRBV6-5 and TRBJ2-1, with D perhaps TRBD1 (5 bases). Trimming shortened V by 4 bases and J by 10 bases, and 8 bases separated the two germline ends. This CDR3 region has 11 residues. Germline V gene lookup returns CDR1 MNHEY and CDR2 SVGAGI. The CDR3 DNA sequence: TGTGCCAGCAGTTGGCAGGGCGAGCAGTTCTTC. Protein product: CASSWQGEQFF.

The chain has TRBV28 and TRBJ1-5; D uncertain. With 6 bases removed from V and 0 bases from J, the gap between germline ends came to 12 bases. Germline lookup yields CDR1 MDHEN and CDR2 SYDVKM. There are 15 residues in the CDR3. The DNA for the CDR3 is TGTGCCAGCAGACCAAGTACAAATAGCAATCAGCCCCAGCATTTT. Amino acid sequence: CASRPSTNSNQPQHF.

This clone was seen a single time. The rearrangement uses TRBV6-6 and TRBJ1-2; D unresolved. V shed 0 bases and J shed 6 bases, with 8 bases lying between them. The V gene's germline CDR1 is MNHNY and CDR2 SVGAGI (reference sequence). This CDR3 has 13 residues. CDR3 nucleotide sequence: TGTGCCAGCAGTTACTCGGGGAGTGATGGCTACACCTTC. Translating gives CASSYSGSDGYTF.

J is TRBJ1-6 and V is TRBV27; D gene unclear. Trimming took off 5 bases at V and 12 bases at J, with 11 bases between the two ends. From germline, CDR1 is MNHEY and CDR2 SMNVEV (reference sequence). CDR3 length equals 12 residues. The DNA of the CDR3 is TGTGCCAGCAGTCCCGCATCGGGACCCCTCCACTTT. As protein: CASSPASGPLHF.

This rearrangement joins TRBV7-2 to TRBJ2-7; TRBD1 agrees at 9 bases. J was trimmed by 6 bases and V by 0 bases; bases with no gene match: 6. Germline V lookup: CDR1 SGHTA, CDR2 FQGNSA. This CDR3 has 15 amino acids. The CDR3 reads CASSLATQGAREQYF. Here the CDR3 DNA reads TGTGCCAGCAGCTTAGCGACACAGGGGGCTCGCGAGCAGTACTTC.

The chain couples TRBV7-9 to TRBJ1-1; a weak D match, TRBD1 (5 bases). This CDR3 is 13 amino acids long. CDR1 and CDR2 (germline): SEHNR, FQNEAQ (reference sequence). V was shortened by 8 bases and J by 0 bases, with 10 bases between the two germline ends. In nucleotides, the CDR3 is TGTGCCAGCGCCCCGGGGGTGAACACTGAAGCTTTCTTT. It translates to CASAPGVNTEAFF.

A few counts support this clone. The J gene is TRBJ2-1, the V gene TRBV27; the match to TRBD1 covers 11 bases. CDR1 and CDR2 from the germline V gene are MNHEY and SMNVEV (reference sequence). The junction had 4 bases not matched to a gene; V was cut back by 5 bases and J by 4 bases. This CDR3 has 15 residues. The DNA of the CDR3 is TGTGCCAGCAGTACCGGGACAGGGGGTTACAATGAGCAGTTCTTC. It translates to CASSTGTGGYNEQFF.

The rearrangement uses TRBV11-3 and TRBJ1-5; 7 positions agree with TRBD1. CDR3 length: 13 residues. The trim removed 5 bases at V and 7 bases at J, leaving 5 bases unmatched. Germline CDR1 SGHNT, CDR2 YENEEA. The DNA for the CDR3 is TGTGCCAGCAGCACTCGACAGGGCCAGCCCCAGCATTTT. It codes for CASSTRQGQPQHF.

This sequence joins TRBV6-5 and TRBJ1-1; D unresolved. The V end lost 0 bases, the J end lost 3 bases, and 11 bases lay between the germline ends. Per the germline V gene, CDR1 is MNHEY and CDR2 is SVGAGI. The CDR3 consists of 15 residues. The CDR3 is CASSYSIRADTEAFF. The CDR3 nucleotides read TGTGCCAGCAGTTACTCAATACGCGCGGACACTGAAGCTTTCTTT.